Listed below are T cell receptor beta chains from one sample, sequenced in a study of CD8 T cells in Susac syndrome. TCRdb fed the immunoSEQ multiplex PCR reads into MiXCR, producing one record per CDR3 protein. The repertoire has approximately 210,000 distinct CDR3 sequences, 95% of them found once; the top ten carry around 0.099%. The specimen was CD4+ T cells from PBMCs. The receptors originated from a human donor with multiple sclerosis. Both conserved end residues are part of each CDR3. A D gene is named only where the DNA matches it firmly. Expanded clones are given a class, and other clones once, few, many or no size at all.

D: NA; size: NA; J: TRBJ2-3; V: TRBV29-1; DNA: TGCAGCGTTGACGGCGTGAAGGGGCCAGATACGCAGTATTTT; CDR3: CSVDGVKGPDTQYF
D: NA; size: once; J: TRBJ1-1; V: TRBV3-1; DNA: TGTGCCAGCAGCCAAGAACACCAGACCACTGAAGCTTTCTTT; CDR3: CASSQEHQTTEAFF
D: NA; size: NA; J: TRBJ1-5; V: TRBV15; DNA: TGTGCCACCAGCAGACTGAAACGGGGGGCCGAGGAGCCCCAGCATTTT; CDR3: CATSRLKRGAEEPQHF
D: NA; size: NA; J: TRBJ2-3; V: TRBV5-4; DNA: TGTGCCAGCAGCTCCGTAAACGATCCAGATACGCAGTATTTT; CDR3: CASSSVNDPDTQYF
D: TRBD2; size: NA; J: TRBJ2-3; V: TRBV2; DNA: TGTGCCCACCGATCTAGCGGGAGTGATACGCAGTATTTT; CDR3: CAHRSSGSDTQYF
D: TRBD1; size: NA; J: TRBJ2-3; V: TRBV30; DNA: TGTGCCTGGGGCGGGACAGGGACCACAGATACGCAGTATTTT; CDR3: CAWGGTGTTDTQYF
D: NA; size: NA; J: TRBJ1-2; V: TRBV20-1; DNA: TGCAGTGCTAGAGATCAGAGTCTATCCGGGACCGTCTATGGCTACACCTTC; CDR3: CSARDQSLSGTVYGYTF
D: TRBD2; size: NA; J: TRBJ2-7; V: TRBV12-3/TRBV12-4; DNA: TGTGCCAGCAGCCGGGAGGAGTACGAGCAGTACTTC; CDR3: CASSREEYEQYF
D: NA; size: NA; J: TRBJ2-7; V: TRBV11-2; DNA: TGTGCCAGCAGTCCGGGGACTCTCCGAACTGACTTC; CDR3: CASSPGTLRTDF
D: NA; size: NA; J: TRBJ2-7; V: TRBV5-1; DNA: TGCGCCAGCAATACCCTCGACGGACAGTCCGAGCAGTACTTC; CDR3: CASNTLDGQSEQYF
D: NA; size: once; J: TRBJ2-7; V: TRBV20-1; DNA: TGCAGTGCTGCTACACCGGGCAATTACGAGCAGTACTTC; CDR3: CSAATPGNYEQYF
D: TRBD1; size: NA; J: TRBJ2-2; V: TRBV5-1; DNA: TGCGCCAGCAGCTTGGCGGGGGACAGGGGACCGTCTGGGGAGCTGTTTTTT; CDR3: CASSLAGDRGPSGELFF
D: NA; size: NA; J: TRBJ2-7; V: TRBV3-1; DNA: TGTGCCAGCAGCGGAAATTGGGACGAGCAGTACTTC; CDR3: CASSGNWDEQYF
D: TRBD2; size: NA; J: TRBJ2-1; V: TRBV2; DNA: TGTGCCAGCACCCGGGGGGGCGGGTACAATGAGCAGTTCTTC; CDR3: CASTRGGGYNEQFF
D: TRBD1; size: NA; J: TRBJ1-2; V: TRBV7-2; DNA: TGTGCCAGCAGCTTGGGACAGGGCGATGTCTATGGCTACACCTTC; CDR3: CASSLGQGDVYGYTF
D: NA; size: NA; J: TRBJ2-1; V: TRBV7-2; DNA: TGTGCCAGCACCTCATGGGGGGCGAGGGCTGAGCAGTTCTTC; CDR3: CASTSWGARAEQFF
D: NA; size: NA; J: TRBJ1-3; V: TRBV29-1; DNA: TGCAGCGTCCGCGGACGGCACTCTGGAAACACCATATATTTT; CDR3: CSVRGRHSGNTIYF
D: TRBD1; size: NA; J: TRBJ2-1; V: TRBV29-1; DNA: TGCAGCGTTGAACGGGACAGGGGAAATGAGCAGTTCTTC; CDR3: CSVERDRGNEQFF
D: NA; size: NA; J: TRBJ1-1; V: TRBV29-1; DNA: TGCAGCGTTGCATCAGGGGCTCAGGGACAAGCTTTCTTT; CDR3: CSVASGAQGQAFF
D: TRBD1; size: NA; J: TRBJ2-5; V: TRBV7-8; DNA: TGTGCCAGCAGCGGAGACAGGGCGGAGACCCAGTACTTC; CDR3: CASSGDRAETQYF
D: NA; size: NA; J: TRBJ1-2; V: TRBV29-1; DNA: TGCAGCGCCAATTCCCAGGGAGGCTATGGCTACACCTTC; CDR3: CSANSQGGYGYTF
D: TRBD1; size: NA; J: TRBJ1-1; V: TRBV29-1; DNA: TGCAGCGTCCGGACAGGGTTCTCCTTAACTGAAGCTTTCTTT; CDR3: CSVRTGFSLTEAFF
D: NA; size: NA; J: TRBJ1-5; V: TRBV29-1; DNA: TGCAGCGTCGCCCTGGGGAACCCTAATCAGCCCCAGCATTTT; CDR3: CSVALGNPNQPQHF
D: TRBD1; size: NA; J: TRBJ1-5; V: TRBV6-4; DNA: TGTGCCAGCAGCCGGGACAGGGATCAGCCCCAGCATTTT; CDR3: CASSRDRDQPQHF
D: TRBD2; size: NA; J: TRBJ2-7; V: TRBV15; DNA: TGTGCCACCAGCAGAGATATGCTAGCGGGGACCTACGAGCAGTACTTC; CDR3: CATSRDMLAGTYEQYF
D: NA; size: NA; J: TRBJ1-3; V: TRBV20-1; DNA: TGCAGTGCTCAACCAGCGGTAGCAGGAAACACCATATATTTT; CDR3: CSAQPAVAGNTIYF
D: NA; size: NA; J: TRBJ1-5; V: TRBV20-1; DNA: TGCAGTGCTAGAGAGGCCGGGACATTGGGCCAGCCCCAGCATTTT; CDR3: CSAREAGTLGQPQHF
D: NA; size: NA; J: TRBJ2-1; V: TRBV6-5; DNA: TGTGCCAGCAGAGACGCAGGGCAGAATGAGCAGTTCTTC; CDR3: CASRDAGQNEQFF
D: NA; size: NA; J: TRBJ1-2; V: TRBV7-9; DNA: TGTGCCAGCAGCTTGGCCGGAGTCTACTATGGCTACACCTTC; CDR3: CASSLAGVYYGYTF